The 10 T cell receptor beta chains below come from one sample, sequenced in a study of regulatory T cells in long-lasting Graves disease. Researchers made TCR beta libraries by using iRepertoire HTBI primers and running Arm-PCR on CDR3 regions. TCRdb fed the multiplex PCR reads into MiXCR, producing one record per CDR3 protein. The sample lists more than 300,000 distinct CDR3 sequences, about 20% occurring once. As for time point: persistent/refractory GD, antithyroid drugs over 5 years with positive TRAb. There was RNA extracted from PBMCs, and the TCR library was made from it. The sequences come from peripheral blood mononuclear cells (PBMCs), collected when the disease was refractory, from a patient treated with antithyroid drugs. The source of these receptors is a female donor with Graves disease.

At least ten counts were recorded for this clonotype. The V and J genes are TRBV11-2 and TRBJ1-4; D is perhaps TRBD1 (5 bases). Per germline, CDR1 SGHAT and CDR2 FQNNGV. There are 14 residues in the CDR3. V dropped 3 bases and J dropped 10 bases, with 15 bases sitting between them. In nucleotides, the CDR3 is TGTGCCAGCAGCTTGAGCCAGGGCGTGAGAAAACTGTTTTTT. Translation: CASSLSQGVRKLFF.

This clonotype appeared a few times. The V and J genes are TRBV20-1 and TRBJ2-7; 11 nucleotides align to TRBD2. Trimming took 0 bases from V and 6 from J; bases not matched to a gene: 7. The germline V gene encodes CDR1 DFQATT and CDR2 SNEGSKA (reference sequence). The CDR3 has 15 amino acids. CDR3 amino acids: CSARDGASGRSEQYF. The CDR3 region has the DNA TGCAGTGCTAGAGATGGAGCTAGCGGGAGGAGCGAGCAGTACTTC.

This clonotype has a handful of counts. The chain recombines TRBV12-3 or TRBV12-4 with TRBJ2-5; 8 nucleotides align to TRBD2. The CDR3 spans 15 residues. Germline trimming cut 1 base from V and 1 base from J; bases unmatched to any gene: 2. The CDR3 spells CASSLGGGPQETQYF. In DNA, the CDR3 is TGTGCCAGCAGTTTAGGCGGGGGGCCCCAAGAGACCCAGTACTTC.

In its sample, this clonotype was seen many times. This sequence joins TRBV10-3 and TRBJ2-5; D remains ambiguous. The germline V gene has CDR1 ENHRY and CDR2 SYGVKD. Trimming cost V 3 bases and J 5 bases, with 16 bases left between them. The CDR3 runs to 15 residues. The CDR3 protein is CAISEGGPRVETQYF. CDR3 nucleotide sequence: TGTGCCATCAGTGAAGGCGGCCCAAGGGTGGAGACCCAGTACTTC.

The chain joins TRBV24-1 to TRBJ2-1; 11 bases line up with TRBD2. The V gene end was trimmed by 1 base and the J gene end by 8 bases; junction bases not matched to a gene: 6. The CDR3 runs to 16 residues. Germline V gene lookup returns CDR1 KGHDR and CDR2 SFDVKD. CDR3: CATSDLLAGEEDEQFF. The CDR3 DNA follows: TGTGCCACCAGTGATTTACTAGCGGGAGAGGAGGATGAGCAGTTCTTC.

The J gene is TRBJ2-5, the V gene TRBV7-2; 8 bases are a match to TRBD2. CDR3 length: 16 amino acids. CDR1 is SGHTA, CDR2 FQGNSA, per germline. Trimming at V came to 0 bases and at J to 5 bases, leaving 8 bases not matched to a gene. The CDR3 region has the DNA TGTGCCAGCAGCTTAGCTTCCCGGGGGGGCTATGAGACCCAGTACTTC. It encodes CASSLASRGGYETQYF.

This clonotype was detected many times. The rearrangement uses TRBV5-5 and TRBJ1-2; a possible D gene is TRBD1 (5 bases). Trimming stripped 4 bases from V and 8 bases from J, with 18 bases between. The CDR3 runs 14 residues. Germline V gene sequence: CDR1 SGHKS, CDR2 YYEKEE (reference sequence). The CDR3 DNA sequence: TGTGCCAGCAGCCCTTCAGGGACGGTCGTGGGCTACACCTTC. It encodes CASSPSGTVVGYTF.

This clonotype was detected many times. The CDR3, as DNA: TGTGCCAGCAGCTTAGCTCCGGGACAGGGCAACTATGGCTACACCTTC. Protein sequence: CASSLAPGQGNYGYTF. V is TRBV7-2 and J is TRBJ1-2; 9 bases match TRBD1. Trimming cost V 0 bases and J 2 bases; bases outside gene matches: 4. The CDR3 sequence is 16 residues long. CDR1 and CDR2 from the germline V gene are SGHTA and FQGNSA.

The chain's CDR3 is CSVSGRSSSYNEQFF. CDR3 sequence (DNA): TGCAGCGTTTCAGGACGGTCGAGCTCCTACAATGAGCAGTTCTTC. This rearrangement joins TRBV29-1 to TRBJ2-1; D gene uncertain. Trimming removed 5 bases from V and 0 bases from J, with 14 bases in between. Germline V gives CDR1 SQVTM, CDR2 ANQGSEA. The CDR3 contains 15 residues.

J is TRBJ2-3 and V is TRBV11-2; D gene unclear. Looked up from germline, CDR1 is SGHAT and CDR2 is FQNNGV. Trimming removed 2 bases at V and 2 bases at J, with 11 bases between. The CDR3 is 15 residues long. CDR3 bases: TGTGCCAGCAGCTTAAGACCGTCTCCCACAGATACGCAGTATTTT. This translates into CASSLRPSPTDTQYF. The entire variable domain, with the rest obtained from reference TRBV11-2 and TRBJ2-3, is as follows: EAGVAQSPRYKIIEKRQSVAFWCNPISGHATLYWYQQILGQGPKLLIQFQNNGVVDDSQLPKDRFSAERLKGVDSTLKIQPAKLEDSAVYLCASSLRPSPTDTQYFGPGTRLTVL.